The clone carrying this T cell receptor (beta chain) has a handful of counts. Its target is not known. The CDR3 has 13 amino acids. V shed 10 bases and J shed 7 bases, with 16 bases lying between them. CDR1 and CDR2 from the germline V gene are MNHEY and SVGAGI. The entry originates in a study of T cell responses to AZD1222 COVID-19 vaccine. General study findings and limits: Repertoire sampling happened only post peak T cell response. Distributed over spike, vaccine-associated CD4 TCRs predominated at 160-218 and 743-854.

Clones were read by immunoSEQ multiplex PCR, and TCRdb kept only the in-frame ones, dropping some. This repertoire shows 130,000 or so clones, approximately 93% found once; its top ten account for approximately 0.9%. This receptor was obtained from an adult in good health. The chain joins TRBV6-5 to TRBJ2-2; D may be TRBD1 (6 bases). This material consisted of peripheral blood, taken on day 0 of MenACWY control vaccination. The CDR3 here is CAIWNRAGGELFF. CDR3 nucleotide sequence: TGTGCCATTTGGAACAGGGCGGGCGGGGAGCTGTTTTTT.